The rows below give T cell receptor beta chains drawn from one sample of a study of early T cells in non-severe SARS-CoV-2 infection. TCRdb itself ran the 5' RACE reads through MiXCR, one entry per CDR3 protein. The data show 30,000 to 35,000 distinct CDR3 sequences, with 5.7% seen just once and approximately 5% held by the top ten. The sequenced sample was whole blood. All receptors come from an adult who was a healthcare worker with PCR-confirmed SARS-CoV-2 infection or an uninfected control (not recorded which). CDR3s include the opening cysteine and the closing phenylalanine or tryptophan. Each record gives: V gene, J gene, CDR3 protein.

TRBV6-5	TRBJ2-6	CASSYAVSGANVLTF
TRBV12-3/TRBV12-4	TRBJ1-2	CASSFGNNYGYTF
TRBV4-1	TRBJ2-5	CASSHPRRDETQYF
TRBV9	TRBJ2-5	CASSVDSSRETQYF
TRBV12-3/TRBV12-4	TRBJ1-1	CASSPGGGALFTEAFF
TRBV10-2	TRBJ1-2	CASEDKSYGYTF
TRBV5-4	TRBJ2-7	CASSHKTGKTYEQYF
TRBV27	TRBJ2-5	CASSLSYRGTRHLYQETQYF
TRBV27	TRBJ2-3	CASRRTVDTQYF
TRBV11-3	TRBJ2-1	CASSPGGKAGGYEQFF
TRBV4-3	TRBJ1-5	CASSANRAGLNQPQHF
TRBV20-1	TRBJ2-2	CSAQPLTSGSSIRAGELFF
TRBV20-1	TRBJ2-3	CSADARRGTQYF
TRBV20-1	TRBJ2-5	CSAPPGLTAETQYF
TRBV2	TRBJ1-2	CASSEPLDRYTF
TRBV29-1	TRBJ2-5	CSVEVDGTLGETQYF
TRBV11-2	TRBJ2-3	CASSLVGGADTDTQYF
TRBV27	TRBJ1-4	CASSWRGTSNEKLFF
TRBV12-3/TRBV12-4	TRBJ2-5	CASTGTSEETQYF
TRBV20-1	TRBJ2-1	CSARVRAGGGYNEQFF
TRBV10-1	TRBJ2-2	CASSFGQFYTGELFF